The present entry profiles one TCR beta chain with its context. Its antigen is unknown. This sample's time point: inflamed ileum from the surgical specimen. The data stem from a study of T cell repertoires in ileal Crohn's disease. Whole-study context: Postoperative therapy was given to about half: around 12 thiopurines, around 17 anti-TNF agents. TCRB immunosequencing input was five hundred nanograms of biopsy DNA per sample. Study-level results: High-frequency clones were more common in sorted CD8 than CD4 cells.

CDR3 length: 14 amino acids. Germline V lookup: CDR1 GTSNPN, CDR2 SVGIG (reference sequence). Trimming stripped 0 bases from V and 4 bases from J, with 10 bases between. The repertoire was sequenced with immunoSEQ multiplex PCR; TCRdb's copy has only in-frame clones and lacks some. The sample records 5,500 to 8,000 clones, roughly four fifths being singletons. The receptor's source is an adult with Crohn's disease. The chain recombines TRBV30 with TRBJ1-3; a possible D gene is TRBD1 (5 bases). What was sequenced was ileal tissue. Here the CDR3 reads CAWSVDSLGNTIYF. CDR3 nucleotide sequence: TGTGCCTGGAGTGTAGACAGCCTCGGAAACACCATATATTTT.